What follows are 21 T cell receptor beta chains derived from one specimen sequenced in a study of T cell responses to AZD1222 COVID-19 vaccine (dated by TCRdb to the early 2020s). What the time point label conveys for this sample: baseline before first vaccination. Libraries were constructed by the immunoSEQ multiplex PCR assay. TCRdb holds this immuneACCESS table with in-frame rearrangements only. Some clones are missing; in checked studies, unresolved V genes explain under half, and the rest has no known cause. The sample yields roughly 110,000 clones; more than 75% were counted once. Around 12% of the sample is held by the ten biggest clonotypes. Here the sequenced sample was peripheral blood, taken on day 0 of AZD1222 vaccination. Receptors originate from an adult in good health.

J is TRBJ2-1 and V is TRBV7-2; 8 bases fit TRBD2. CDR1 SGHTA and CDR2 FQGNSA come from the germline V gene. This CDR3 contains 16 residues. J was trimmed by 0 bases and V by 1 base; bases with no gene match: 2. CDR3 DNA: TGTGCCAGCAGCTTAGTAAGCGGGAGCTCCTACAATGAGCAGTTCTTC. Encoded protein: CASSLVSGSSYNEQFF.

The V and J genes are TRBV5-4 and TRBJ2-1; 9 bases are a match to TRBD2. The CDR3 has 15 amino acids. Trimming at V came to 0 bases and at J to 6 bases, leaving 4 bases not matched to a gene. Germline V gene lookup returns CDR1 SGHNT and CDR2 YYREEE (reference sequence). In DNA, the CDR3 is TGTGCCAGCAGCTTGGCCCAGCGGGAGGCCAATGAGCAGTTCTTC. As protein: CASSLAQREANEQFF.

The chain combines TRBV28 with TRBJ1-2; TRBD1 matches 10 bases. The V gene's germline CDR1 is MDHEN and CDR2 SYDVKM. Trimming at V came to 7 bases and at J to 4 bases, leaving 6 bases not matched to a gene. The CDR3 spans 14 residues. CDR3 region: CASNYDRGLYGYTF. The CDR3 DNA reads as TGTGCCAGCAATTATGACAGGGGGCTCTATGGCTACACCTTC.

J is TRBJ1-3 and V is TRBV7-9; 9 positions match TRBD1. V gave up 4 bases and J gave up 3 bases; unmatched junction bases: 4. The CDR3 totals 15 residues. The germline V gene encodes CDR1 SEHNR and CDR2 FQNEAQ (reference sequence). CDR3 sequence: CASSSGTGYGNTIYF. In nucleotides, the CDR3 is TGTGCCAGCAGCTCAGGGACAGGGTATGGAAACACCATATATTTT.

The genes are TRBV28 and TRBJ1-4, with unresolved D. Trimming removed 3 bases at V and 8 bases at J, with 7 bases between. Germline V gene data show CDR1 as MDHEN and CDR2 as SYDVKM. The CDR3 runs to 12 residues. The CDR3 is CASSFVEEKLFF. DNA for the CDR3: TGTGCCAGCAGTTTCGTGGAGGAAAAACTGTTTTTT.

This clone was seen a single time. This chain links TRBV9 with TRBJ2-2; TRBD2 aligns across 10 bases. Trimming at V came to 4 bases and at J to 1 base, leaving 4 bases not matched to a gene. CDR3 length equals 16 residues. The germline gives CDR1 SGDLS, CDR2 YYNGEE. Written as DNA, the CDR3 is TGTGCCAGCAGCACTCGGACTAGCGGGAACACCGGGGAGCTGTTTTTT. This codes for CASSTRTSGNTGELFF.

CDR3 sequence: CASSYSTLTSSYEQYF. The CDR3 DNA reads TGTGCCAGCAGTTACTCGACCCTAACGAGCTCCTACGAGCAGTACTTC. The chain has TRBV6-5 and TRBJ2-7, with D uncertain. V lost 0 bases to trimming and J lost 0 bases, with 12 bases between them. The germline V gene has CDR1 MNHEY and CDR2 SVGAGI. The CDR3 totals 16 residues.

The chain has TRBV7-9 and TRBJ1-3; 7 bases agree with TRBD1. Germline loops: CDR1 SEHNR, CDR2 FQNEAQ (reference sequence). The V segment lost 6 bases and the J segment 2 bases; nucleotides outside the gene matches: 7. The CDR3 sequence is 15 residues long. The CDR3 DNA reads TGTGCCAGCAGGAGGGGGCTTGAGGCTGGAAACACCATATATTTT. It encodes CASRRGLEAGNTIYF.

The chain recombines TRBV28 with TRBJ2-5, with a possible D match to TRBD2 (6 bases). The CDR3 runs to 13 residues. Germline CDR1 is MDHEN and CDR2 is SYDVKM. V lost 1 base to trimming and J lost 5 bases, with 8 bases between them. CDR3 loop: CASSLSGRETQYF. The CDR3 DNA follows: TGTGCCAGCAGTTTATCAGGGAGGGAGACCCAGTACTTC.

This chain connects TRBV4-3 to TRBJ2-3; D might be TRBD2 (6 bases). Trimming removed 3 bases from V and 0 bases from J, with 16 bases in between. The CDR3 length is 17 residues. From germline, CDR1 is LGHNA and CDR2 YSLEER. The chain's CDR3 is CASSQSGSGASTDTQYF. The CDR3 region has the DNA TGCGCCAGCAGCCAGTCGGGTAGCGGAGCTAGCACAGATACGCAGTATTTT.

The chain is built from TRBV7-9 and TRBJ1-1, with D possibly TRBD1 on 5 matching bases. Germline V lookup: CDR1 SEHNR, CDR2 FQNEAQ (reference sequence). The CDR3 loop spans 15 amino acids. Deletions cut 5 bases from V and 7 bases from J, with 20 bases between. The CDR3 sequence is CASSPNTDRGVEAFF. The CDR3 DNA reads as TGTGCCAGCAGCCCGAACACTGATCGAGGGGTTGAAGCTTTCTTT. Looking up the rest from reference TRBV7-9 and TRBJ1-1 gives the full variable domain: DTGVSQNPRHKITKRGQNVTFRCDPISEHNRLYWYRQTLGQGPEFLTYFQNEAQLEKSRLLSDRFSAERPKGSFSTLEIQRTEQGDSAMYLCASSPNTDRGVEAFFGQGTRLTVV.

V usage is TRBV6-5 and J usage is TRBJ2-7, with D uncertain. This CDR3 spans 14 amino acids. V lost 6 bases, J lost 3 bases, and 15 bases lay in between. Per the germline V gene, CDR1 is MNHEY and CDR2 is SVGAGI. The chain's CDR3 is CASSPLLGFYEQYF. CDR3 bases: TGTGCCAGCAGCCCCCTGTTAGGTTTCTACGAGCAGTACTTC.

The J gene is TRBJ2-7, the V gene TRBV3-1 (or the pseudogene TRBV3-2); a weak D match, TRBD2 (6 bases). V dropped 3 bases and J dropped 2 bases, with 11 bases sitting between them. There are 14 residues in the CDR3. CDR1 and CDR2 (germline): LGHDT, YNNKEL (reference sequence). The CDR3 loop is CASSQAGGTYEQYF. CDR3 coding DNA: TGTGCCAGCAGCCAGGCCGGAGGGACCTACGAGCAGTACTTC.

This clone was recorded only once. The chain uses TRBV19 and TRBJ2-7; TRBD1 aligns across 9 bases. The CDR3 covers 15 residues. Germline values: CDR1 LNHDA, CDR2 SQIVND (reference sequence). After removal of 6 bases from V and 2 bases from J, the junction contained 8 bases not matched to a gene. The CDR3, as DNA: TGTGCCAGTAGACCAACCCGGGACAGGGCCTACGAGCAGTACTTC. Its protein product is CASRPTRDRAYEQYF. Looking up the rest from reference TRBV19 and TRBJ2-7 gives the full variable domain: DGGITQSPKYLFRKEGQNVTLSCEQNLNHDAMYWYRQDPGQGLRLIYYSQIVNDFQKGDIAEGYSVSREKKESFPLTVTSAQKNPTAFYLCASRPTRDRAYEQYFGPGTRLTVT.

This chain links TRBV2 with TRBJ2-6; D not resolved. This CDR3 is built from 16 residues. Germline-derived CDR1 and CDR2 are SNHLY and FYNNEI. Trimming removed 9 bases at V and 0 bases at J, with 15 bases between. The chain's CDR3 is CASRPRSSSGANVLTF. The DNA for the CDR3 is TGTGCCAGTAGGCCCCGTAGTAGCTCTGGGGCCAACGTCCTGACTTTC.

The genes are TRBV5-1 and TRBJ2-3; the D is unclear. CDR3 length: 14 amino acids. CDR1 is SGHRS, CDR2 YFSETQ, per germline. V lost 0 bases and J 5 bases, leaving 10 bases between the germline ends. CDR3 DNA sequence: TGCGCCAGCAGCTTGGCCGGAGAGAGAGATACGCAGTATTTT. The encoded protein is CASSLAGERDTQYF.

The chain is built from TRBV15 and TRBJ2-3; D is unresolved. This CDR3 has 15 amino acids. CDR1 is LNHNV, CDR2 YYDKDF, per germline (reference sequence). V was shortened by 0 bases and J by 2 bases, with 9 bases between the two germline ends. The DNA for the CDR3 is TGTGCCACCAGCAGAGATGGCACGACCACAGATACGCAGTATTTT. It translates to CATSRDGTTTDTQYF.

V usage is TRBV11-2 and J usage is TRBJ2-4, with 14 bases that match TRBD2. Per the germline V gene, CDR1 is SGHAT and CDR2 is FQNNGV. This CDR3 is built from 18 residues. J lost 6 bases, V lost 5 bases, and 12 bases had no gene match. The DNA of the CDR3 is TGTGCCAGCAGCCCCTTCGGCCCGGGACTAGCGGGAGTAAACATTCAGTACTTC. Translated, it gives CASSPFGPGLAGVNIQYF.

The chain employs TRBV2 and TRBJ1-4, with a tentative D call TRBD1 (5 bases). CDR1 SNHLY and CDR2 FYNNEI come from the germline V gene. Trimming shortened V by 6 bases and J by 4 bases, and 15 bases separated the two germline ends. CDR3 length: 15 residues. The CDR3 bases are TGTGCCAGCAGAGAAAATGCAGGGTTTAATGAAAAACTGTTTTTT. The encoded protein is CASRENAGFNEKLFF.

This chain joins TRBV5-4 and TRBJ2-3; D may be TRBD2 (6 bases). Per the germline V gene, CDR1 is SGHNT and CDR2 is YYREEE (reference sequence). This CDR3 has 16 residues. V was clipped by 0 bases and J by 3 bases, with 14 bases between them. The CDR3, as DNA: TGTGCCAGCAGCTTGGGGGGAGCGGGTACAACAGATACGCAGTATTTT. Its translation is CASSLGGAGTTDTQYF.

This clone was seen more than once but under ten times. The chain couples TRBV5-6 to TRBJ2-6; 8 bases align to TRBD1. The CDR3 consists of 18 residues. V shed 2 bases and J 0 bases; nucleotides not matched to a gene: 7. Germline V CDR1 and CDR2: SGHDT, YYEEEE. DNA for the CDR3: TGTGCCAGCAGCTTCCGGACAGGGTCACCCTCTGGGGCCAACGTCCTGACTTTC. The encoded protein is CASSFRTGSPSGANVLTF.